The sequence of this T cell receptor (beta chain) was determined in a study of OX40 agonist ivuxolimab in advanced cancers. Study-level information: Having had anti-PD-1, anti-PD-L1 or anti-CTLA-4 therapy before was allowed, and about 42% had some.

The germline V and J ends were trimmed by 3 bases and 1 base, with 7 bases remaining between them. This CDR3 has 13 residues. Germline values: CDR1 SEHNR, CDR2 FQNEAQ (reference sequence). Generated by immunoSEQ multiplex PCR, the TCRdb table keeps only in-frame clones and is missing some. The table includes 70,000 to 95,000 clones, about 90% detected once. J is TRBJ2-7 and V is TRBV7-9, with D unclear. This clonotype originated in an adult with an advanced solid tumor such as melanoma, head and neck, liver or kidney cancer. The material sequenced was CD4+ or CD8+ T cells sorted from blood, taken in a trial of the OX40 agonist ivuxolimab. CDR3 bases: TGTGCCAGCAGCTTCCAGGCGTCCTACGAGCAGTACTTC. Protein product: CASSFQASYEQYF.